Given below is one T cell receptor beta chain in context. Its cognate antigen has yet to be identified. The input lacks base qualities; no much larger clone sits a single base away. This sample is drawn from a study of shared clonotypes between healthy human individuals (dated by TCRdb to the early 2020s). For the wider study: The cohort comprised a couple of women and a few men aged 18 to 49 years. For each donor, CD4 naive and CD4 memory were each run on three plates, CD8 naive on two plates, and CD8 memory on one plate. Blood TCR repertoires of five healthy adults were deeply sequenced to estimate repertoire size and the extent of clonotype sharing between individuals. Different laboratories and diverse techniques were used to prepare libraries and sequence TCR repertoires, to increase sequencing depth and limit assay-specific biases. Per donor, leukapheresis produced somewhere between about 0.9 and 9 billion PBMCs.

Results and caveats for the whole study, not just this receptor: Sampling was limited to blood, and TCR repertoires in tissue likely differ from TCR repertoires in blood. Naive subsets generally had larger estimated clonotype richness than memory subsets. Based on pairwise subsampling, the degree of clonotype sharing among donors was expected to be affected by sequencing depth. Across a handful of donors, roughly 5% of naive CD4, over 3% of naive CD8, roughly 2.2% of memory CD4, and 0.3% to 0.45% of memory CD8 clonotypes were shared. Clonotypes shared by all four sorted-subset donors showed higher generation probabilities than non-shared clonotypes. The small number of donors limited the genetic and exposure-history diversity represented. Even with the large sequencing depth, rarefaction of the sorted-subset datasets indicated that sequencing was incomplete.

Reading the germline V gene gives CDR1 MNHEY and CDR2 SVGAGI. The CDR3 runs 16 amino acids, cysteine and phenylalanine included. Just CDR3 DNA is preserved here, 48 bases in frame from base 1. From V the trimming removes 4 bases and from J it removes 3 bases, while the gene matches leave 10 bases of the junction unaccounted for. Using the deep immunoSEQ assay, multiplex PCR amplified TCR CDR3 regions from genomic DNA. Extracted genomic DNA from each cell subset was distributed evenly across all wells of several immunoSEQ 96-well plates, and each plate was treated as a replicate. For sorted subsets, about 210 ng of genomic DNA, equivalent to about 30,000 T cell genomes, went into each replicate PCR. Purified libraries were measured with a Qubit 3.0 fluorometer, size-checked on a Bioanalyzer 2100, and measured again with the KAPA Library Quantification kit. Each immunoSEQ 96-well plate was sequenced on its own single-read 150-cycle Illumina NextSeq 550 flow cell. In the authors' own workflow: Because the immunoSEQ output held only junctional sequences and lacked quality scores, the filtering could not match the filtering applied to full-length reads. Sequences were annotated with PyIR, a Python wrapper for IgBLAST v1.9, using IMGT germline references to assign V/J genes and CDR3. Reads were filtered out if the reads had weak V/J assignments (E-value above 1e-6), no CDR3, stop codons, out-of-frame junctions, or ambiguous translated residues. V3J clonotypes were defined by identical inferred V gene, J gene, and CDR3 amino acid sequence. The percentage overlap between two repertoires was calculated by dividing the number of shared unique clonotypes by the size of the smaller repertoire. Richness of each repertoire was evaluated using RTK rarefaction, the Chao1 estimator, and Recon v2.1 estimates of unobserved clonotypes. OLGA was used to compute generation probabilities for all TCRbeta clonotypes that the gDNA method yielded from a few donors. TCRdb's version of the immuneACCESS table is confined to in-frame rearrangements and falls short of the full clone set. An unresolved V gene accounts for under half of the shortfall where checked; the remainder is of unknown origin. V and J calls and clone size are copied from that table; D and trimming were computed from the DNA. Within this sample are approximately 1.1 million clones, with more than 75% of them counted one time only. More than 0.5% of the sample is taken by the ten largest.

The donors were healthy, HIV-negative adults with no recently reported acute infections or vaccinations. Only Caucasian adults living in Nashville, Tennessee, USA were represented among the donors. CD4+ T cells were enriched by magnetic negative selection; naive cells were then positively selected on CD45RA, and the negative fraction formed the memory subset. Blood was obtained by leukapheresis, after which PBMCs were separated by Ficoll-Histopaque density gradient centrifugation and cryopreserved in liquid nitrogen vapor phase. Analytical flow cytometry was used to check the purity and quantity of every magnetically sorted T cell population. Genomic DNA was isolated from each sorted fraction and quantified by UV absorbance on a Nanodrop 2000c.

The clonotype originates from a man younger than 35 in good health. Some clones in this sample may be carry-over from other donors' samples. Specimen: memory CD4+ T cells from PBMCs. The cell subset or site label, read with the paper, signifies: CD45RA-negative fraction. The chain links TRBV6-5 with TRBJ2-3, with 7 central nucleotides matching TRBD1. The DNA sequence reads TGTGCCAGCAGTTTCTACAGGGGAGCCGGGACAGATACGCAGTATTTT. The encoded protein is CASSFYRGAGTDTQYF.